Sequencing of this T cell receptor beta chain was carried out in a study of blood T cell repertoires in COVID-19. Study summary: Italy, Spain and the United States were the sources of the convalescent and acute COVID-19 samples. PBMCs, B-cell-depleted T cells, or T cells provided the cDNA or gDNA that made up the material.

CDR3 length: 15 residues. V lost 9 bases, J lost 4 bases, and 9 bases stayed unmatched. Germline loops: CDR1 LNHDA, CDR2 SQIVND (reference sequence). In the authors' workflow: Reference gene primer amplification gave nucleated cell count estimates. Using immunoSEQ multiplex PCR, the repertoire was profiled, and TCRdb retains in-frame clones only, with some absent. The V and J calls and clone size were taken over from that table, and D and trimming were inferred from the DNA. This sample carries about 76,000 clones, around 78% of them seen once, and the ten largest clones take roughly a sixth. The sequence came from a human donor in a cohort sampled during active COVID-19. Sequencing used peripheral blood. This chain joins TRBV19 and TRBJ1-5; 10 bases align to TRBD1. The DNA of the CDR3 is TGTGCCAGCAAAAGCCGGGACAGGGGAAATCAGCCCCAGCATTTT. As protein: CASKSRDRGNQPQHF.